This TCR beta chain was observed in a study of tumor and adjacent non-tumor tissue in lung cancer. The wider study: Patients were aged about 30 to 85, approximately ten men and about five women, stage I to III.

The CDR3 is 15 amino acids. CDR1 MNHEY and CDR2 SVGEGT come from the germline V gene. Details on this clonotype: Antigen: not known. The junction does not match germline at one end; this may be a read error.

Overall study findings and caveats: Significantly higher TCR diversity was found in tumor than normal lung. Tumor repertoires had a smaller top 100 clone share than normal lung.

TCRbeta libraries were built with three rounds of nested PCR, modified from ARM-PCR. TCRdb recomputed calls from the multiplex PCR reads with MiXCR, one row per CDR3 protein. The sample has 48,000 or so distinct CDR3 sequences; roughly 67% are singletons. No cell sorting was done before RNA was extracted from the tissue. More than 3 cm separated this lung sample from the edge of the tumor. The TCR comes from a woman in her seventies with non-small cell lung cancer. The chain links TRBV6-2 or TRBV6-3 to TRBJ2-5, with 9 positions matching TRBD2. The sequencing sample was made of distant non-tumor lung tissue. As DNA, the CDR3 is TGTGCCAGCAGTTACTCGTCTAGCGGGAATGAGACCCAGTACTTT. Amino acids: CASSYSSSGNETQYF.